This is a list of T cell receptor beta chains from one sample in a study of blood T cell repertoires in COVID-19. TCRdb's copy holds only in-frame clones and misses some; the assay was immunoSEQ multiplex PCR. The sample lists around 450,000 clones; approximately 90% were seen once. Sequenced material: PBMCs or T cells enriched from blood (not recorded which). The receptor source for this set is a woman younger than 35 with acute COVID-19. CDR3s include the opening cysteine and the closing phenylalanine or tryptophan. Each record gives: CDR3 protein, V gene.

CASSPLAGGTYEQYF	TRBV28
CASSSPLAGYNEQFF	TRBV7-2
CASSYRVLDEQFF	TRBV27
CASSSRGYEQYF	TRBV19
CAISEPQGLANYGYTF	TRBV10-3
CASTSGQASGPQHF	TRBV27
CASSLGLAGGTDTQYF	TRBV5-1
CSVGGAETQYF	TRBV29-1
CASSPGLAGRETQYF	TRBV5-1
CASTRRGRETQYF	TRBV2
CASSSAAGTGELFF	TRBV6-5
CASSVLGQGNTEAFF	TRBV9
CASSPRGSGELFF	TRBV5-1
CASSLDTGVGQPQHF	TRBV5-1
CASSQTGNTEAFF	TRBV4-3
CASSQTYGTQETQYF	TRBV3-1/TRBV3-2
CAWSLGGDGYTF	TRBV30
CASSFYDSLVVEAFF	TRBV5-1
CASSYSRGYSNQPQHF	TRBV6-2/TRBV6-3
CAWSVVPSGGRYQPQHF	TRBV30
CASSQDPGQGPFSEQYF	TRBV4-1
CASSGPDRVRAFF	TRBV2
CASSRQMYRGRWAEAFF	TRBV11-2
CASSPPPSQLNYGYTF	TRBV23-1
CSVVMGSRNTEAFF	TRBV29-1
CASSLARADTQYF	TRBV11-2
CASSSTITEAFF	TRBV6-5
CASSLEVTVPNQPQHF	TRBV7-2
CASSLPGQGMYEQYF	TRBV27
CASSEATGDNYGYTF	TRBV2
CASSPLTGRRGYGYTF	TRBV19
CATTRDSSYNEQFF	TRBV10-3
CASSQGQVLSGNTIYF	TRBV28
CASSFLAGAVEQFF	TRBV7-9
CASTTGTGFFSPLHF	TRBV28
CASGLGQKDYGYTF	TRBV12-5
CASRVTGDQPQHF	TRBV6-5
CASVNPGQGFQPQHF	TRBV6-5
CASSSEGLALNNEQFF	TRBV7-9
CASSLKTEDFFTKNIQYF	TRBV7-8
CATGGPADNEQFF	TRBV2
CGTIGNTIYF	TRBV29-1
CASSPGQGTEAFF	TRBV3-1/TRBV3-2
CASSLLQGAGEQFF	TRBV11-2
CASSLSVTGRATNEKLFF	TRBV11-2